One TCR beta chain is described in this entry. Its antigen is not identified. The source of the sample is a study of graft-versus-host responses after intestinal transplantation. Study-level background: Multivisceral, liver-intestinal, or isolated intestinal grafts went to recipients. The whole recipient group had anti-thymocyte globulin induction followed by tacrolimus and steroids for about three years.

Data came from immunoSEQ multiplex PCR; TCRdb stores just in-frame clones and leaves some out. The sample holds 50,000 to 75,000 clones, 90% to 95% seen once. The CDR3 loop spans 19 amino acids. Germline V lookup: CDR1 SEHNR, CDR2 FQNEAQ (reference sequence). Trimming removed 1 base at V and 1 base at J, with 22 bases between. Whole-study results and caveats: GvH clonotypes were identified within recipient marrow, with a subset emerging first in ileum or blood.

The starting material was unstimulated CD4+ T cells sorted from spleen or lymph node cells, obtained before transplant. The rearrangement uses TRBV7-9 and TRBJ1-1; D not resolved. This clonotype was obtained from a human donor who was the organ donor for an intestinal transplant. The CDR3 DNA follows: TGTGCCAGCAGCTTAGTAAAACTACTTTTAGGAGAACAGAACACTGAAGCTTTCTTT. It is translated as CASSLVKLLLGEQNTEAFF.